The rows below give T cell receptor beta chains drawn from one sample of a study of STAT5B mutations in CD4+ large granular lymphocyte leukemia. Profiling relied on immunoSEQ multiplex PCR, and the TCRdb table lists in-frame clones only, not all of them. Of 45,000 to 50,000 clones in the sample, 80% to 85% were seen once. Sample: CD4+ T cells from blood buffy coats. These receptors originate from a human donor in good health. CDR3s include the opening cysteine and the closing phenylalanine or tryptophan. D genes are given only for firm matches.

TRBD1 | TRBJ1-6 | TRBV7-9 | CASSRRDRGNSPLHF | TGTGCCAGCAGCCGCAGGGACAGGGGAAATTCACCCCTCCACTTT
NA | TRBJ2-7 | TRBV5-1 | CASSPGPRTGEQYF | TGCGCCAGCAGCCCGGGACCGCGGACGGGCGAGCAGTACTTC
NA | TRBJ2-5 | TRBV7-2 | CASSLADGTQYF | TGTGCCAGCAGCTTAGCGGATGGGACCCAGTACTTC
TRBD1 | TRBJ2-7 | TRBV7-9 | CASSAPGQGSPYEQYF | TGTGCCAGCAGCGCCCCCGGACAGGGGTCTCCCTACGAGCAGTACTTC
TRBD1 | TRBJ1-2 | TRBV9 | CASSAGGGYGYTF | TGTGCCAGCAGCGCAGGGGGAGGCTATGGCTACACCTTC
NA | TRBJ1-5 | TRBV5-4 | CASSDSGNQPQHF | TGTGCCAGCAGCGACAGTGGCAATCAGCCCCAGCATTTT
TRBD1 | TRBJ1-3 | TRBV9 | CASSPSSDRRQGRAGNTIYF | TGTGCCAGCAGCCCCAGCTCCGACAGACGACAGGGTCGGGCTGGAAACACCATATATTTT
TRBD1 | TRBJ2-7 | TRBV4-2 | CASSQNLGTVSYEQYF | TGTGCCAGCAGCCAAAATTTAGGGACAGTCTCCTACGAGCAGTACTTC
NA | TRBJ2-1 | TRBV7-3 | CASTPFEGISYNEQFF | TGTGCCAGCACCCCTTTTGAGGGAATCTCCTACAATGAGCAGTTCTTC
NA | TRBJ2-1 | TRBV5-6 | CASSLSTISSYNEQFF | TGTGCCAGCAGCTTGAGTACCATTAGCTCCTACAATGAGCAGTTCTTC